The rows below give T cell receptor beta chains drawn from one sample of a study of T cells in Graves' hyperthyroidism and ophthalmopathy. TCRdb independently ran MiXCR on the multiplex PCR reads; one entry per CDR3 protein. The table lists roughly 640,000 distinct CDR3 sequences, about 16% of them singletons, with less than 3.5% in the top ten. Material: blood. The receptors derive from a woman aged 40 to 50 with Graves' ophthalmopathy. The CDR3 runs from the conserved cysteine through the conserved F or W. The D gene is left open where the match is weak. Some rows have no size entry. The others give once, few or many, or a class for an expanded clone.

j_gene | v_gene | d_gene | abundance | CDR3aa | CDR3nt
TRBJ2-7 | TRBV28 | . | many | CASSPGGNSWEQYF | TGTGCCAGTAGTCCGGGTGGGAATAGTTGGGAGCAGTACTTC
TRBJ1-1 | TRBV20-1 | . | many | CSARDQGRNTEAFF | TGCAGTGCTAGAGACCAAGGGAGGAACACTGAAGCTTTCTTT
TRBJ2-5 | TRBV5-8 | TRBD1 | . | CASSFRTGTGAYF | TGTGCCAGCAGCTTTCGGACCGGGACAGGGGCCTACTTC
TRBJ2-5 | TRBV3-1 | . | . | CASSSRGSGETQYF | TGTGCCAGCAGCAGCAGGGGGAGCGGGGAGACCCAGTACTTC
TRBJ2-1 | TRBV12-3/TRBV12-4 | . | few | CASSFNRPPNEQFF | TGTGCCAGCAGTTTCAACCGCCCTCCTAATGAGCAGTTCTTC
TRBJ1-5 | TRBV16 | TRBD1 | few | CASSPPPGGYQPQHF | TGTGCCAGCAGCCCACCGCCAGGGGGATATCAGCCCCAGCATTTT
TRBJ2-7 | TRBV5-1 | TRBD2 | few | CASSPHAGGVYEQYF | TGCGCCAGCAGCCCCCACGCCGGGGGGGTCTACGAGCAGTACTTC
TRBJ2-3 | TRBV28 | TRBD2 | many | CASSFSSGSGTDTQYF | TGTGCCAGCAGTTTCTCTAGCGGGAGTGGCACAGATACGCAGTATTTT
TRBJ2-3 | TRBV2 | . | many | CASSAEGGDTQYF | TGTGCCAGCTCAGCAGAGGGAGGTGATACGCAGTATTTT
TRBJ2-5 | TRBV24-1 | TRBD2 | few | CATSGASGYQETQYF | TGTGCCACCTCCGGGGCTAGCGGGTACCAAGAGACCCAGTACTTC
TRBJ1-4 | TRBV7-9 | . | . | CASSLAFGTNEKLFF | TGTGCCAGCAGCTTAGCGTTCGGCACTAATGAAAAACTGTTTTTT
TRBJ2-2 | TRBV30 | . | . | CAWSSPGLMNTGELFF | TGTGCCTGGAGCAGCCCCGGGCTGATGAACACCGGGGAGCTGTTTTTT
TRBJ1-2 | TRBV2 | TRBD1 | . | CASWTGTAYGYTF | TGTGCCAGCTGGACAGGAACGGCCTATGGCTACACCTTC
TRBJ2-7 | TRBV29-1 | . | many | CSVEHRDKPYEQYF | TGCAGCGTTGAACACCGGGACAAGCCCTATGAGCAGTACTTC
TRBJ1-1 | TRBV28 | TRBD1 | few | CASSFMDRGSSEAFF | TGTGCCAGCAGTTTCATGGACAGGGGGTCATCTGAAGCTTTCTTT
TRBJ1-1 | TRBV18 | . | . | CASSPVGIFMNTEAFF | TGTGCCAGCTCACCAGTTGGTATCTTCATGAACACTGAAGCTTTCTTT
TRBJ1-1 | TRBV7-8 | . | few | CASSLGVGTANTEAFF | TGTGCCAGCAGCTTAGGAGTCGGGACCGCTAACACTGAAGCTTTCTTT
TRBJ2-1 | TRBV10-1 | . | . | CASSGERQQYNEQFF | TGCGCCAGCAGTGGGGAGCGTCAGCAATACAATGAGCAGTTCTTC
TRBJ2-7 | TRBV5-5 | . | many | CASSLAKLGYEQYF | TGTGCCAGCAGCTTGGCCAAGTTAGGGTACGAGCAGTACTTC
TRBJ1-6 | TRBV6-1 | TRBD1 | few | CASSQDRAGSPLHF | TGTGCCAGCAGTCAAGACAGGGCGGGTTCACCCCTCCACTTT
TRBJ2-1 | TRBV20-1 | . | . | CSATIRHPRGQDEQFF | TGCAGTGCTACAATCCGCCACCCCCGGGGACAAGATGAGCAGTTCTTC
TRBJ2-1 | TRBV7-3 | TRBD2 | few | CASSLTTSGDYNEQFF | TGTGCCAGCAGCTTAACGACTAGCGGGGACTACAATGAGCAGTTCTTC
TRBJ2-2 | TRBV6-2/TRBV6-3 | . | . | CASSYPGGGETGELFF | TGTGCCAGCAGTTACCCCGGCGGCGGGGAAACCGGGGAGCTGTTTTTT
TRBJ2-1 | TRBV7-9 | . | few | CASSPEDGDEQFF | TGTGCCAGCAGCCCGGAGGATGGTGATGAGCAGTTCTTC
TRBJ2-5 | TRBV30 | TRBD2 | many | CAWRPGLAREETQYF | TGTGCCTGGAGGCCGGGACTAGCACGGGAAGAGACCCAGTACTTC
TRBJ2-1 | TRBV11-3 | TRBD2 | . | CASSLRASGDVDEQFF | TGTGCCAGCAGCTTAAGAGCTAGCGGGGATGTCGATGAGCAGTTCTTC
TRBJ2-1 | TRBV5-1 | TRBD1 | . | CASSFTGGGGVEQFF | TGCGCCAGCAGTTTTACAGGGGGTGGGGGCGTGGAGCAGTTCTTC
TRBJ2-1 | TRBV7-9 | TRBD2 | many | CASSSGGFANEQFF | TGTGCCAGCAGCTCGGGGGGGTTCGCCAATGAGCAGTTCTTC
TRBJ2-7 | TRBV4-1 | . | few | CASSRLGGLRPYEQYF | TGCGCCAGCAGCCGTTTAGGGGGACTTCGACCCTACGAGCAGTACTTC
TRBJ2-5 | TRBV3-1 | TRBD2 | many | CASSGVLAGKETQYF | TGTGCCAGCAGCGGGGTTCTAGCGGGGAAAGAGACCCAGTACTTC
TRBJ2-6 | TRBV7-3 | . | . | CASSRTGTTGANVLTF | TGTGCCAGCAGCCGCACCGGGACAACTGGGGCCAACGTCCTGACTTTC
TRBJ1-3 | TRBV4-1 | . | . | CASSQWNPQTSGNTIYF | TGCGCCAGCAGCCAATGGAACCCGCAGACCTCTGGAAACACCATATATTTT
TRBJ2-7 | TRBV6-1 | TRBD1 | few | CASSDSYRGLIEQYF | TGTGCCAGCAGTGATTCTTACAGGGGGCTGATCGAGCAGTACTTC
TRBJ2-3 | TRBV4-1 | TRBD2 | . | CASSLTGTSGGTDTQYF | TGCGCCAGCAGCCTGACCGGGACTAGCGGGGGCACAGATACGCAGTATTTT
TRBJ2-7 | TRBV6-1 | TRBD2 | . | CASSEQRGPYEQYF | TGTGCCAGCAGTGAACAGCGGGGGCCTTACGAGCAGTACTTC
TRBJ1-1 | TRBV27 | TRBD1 | . | CASSFGSGGVGDTEAFF | TGTGCCAGCAGTTTTGGGTCAGGGGGCGTGGGGGACACTGAAGCTTTCTTT
TRBJ2-7 | TRBV5-1 | . | many | CASSAAVGIYEQYF | TGCGCCAGCAGTGCAGCGGTCGGGATCTACGAGCAGTACTTC
TRBJ1-5 | TRBV28 | . | . | CASRDLRQPQHF | TGTGCCAGCAGGGATCTCAGGCAGCCCCAGCATTTT
TRBJ2-7 | TRBV6-2/TRBV6-3 | . | . | CASNQGKGVSYEQYF | TGTGCCAGCAACCAAGGGAAAGGGGTCTCCTACGAGCAGTACTTC
TRBJ2-1 | TRBV20-1 | TRBD2 | many | CSARSSGGLVFEQFF | TGCAGTGCTAGATCGTCCGGAGGACTAGTATTTGAGCAGTTCTTC
TRBJ2-5 | TRBV28 | . | many | CASSSPGQKETQYF | TGTGCCAGCAGTTCACCAGGACAGAAAGAGACCCAGTACTTC
TRBJ2-1 | TRBV11-2 | . | many | CASSLDQYSNEQFF | TGTGCCAGCAGCTTAGATCAATACAGCAATGAGCAGTTCTTC
TRBJ1-1 | TRBV6-1 | . | . | CATKRVRDGNTEAFF | TGTGCCACAAAGAGAGTGCGGGACGGGAACACTGAAGCTTTCTTT
TRBJ2-2 | TRBV7-9 | TRBD1 | many | CASSPRDRGDRELFF | TGTGCCAGCAGCCCCCGGGACAGGGGTGATCGGGAGCTGTTTTTT
TRBJ2-1 | TRBV10-3 | TRBD1 | . | CAIWGQGAYEQFF | TGTGCCATCTGGGGACAGGGGGCCTACGAGCAGTTCTTC
TRBJ2-1 | TRBV30 | TRBD1 | . | CAWNPGQGANEQFF | TGTGCCTGGAACCCGGGACAGGGGGCGAATGAGCAGTTCTTC
TRBJ2-1 | TRBV6-4 | TRBD2 | few | CASSSTAGDYNEQFF | TGTGCCAGCAGTTCTACAGCGGGGGATTACAATGAGCAGTTCTTC
TRBJ2-7 | TRBV5-1 | TRBD1 | few | CASSLGRDRAPVEQYF | TGCGCCAGCAGCTTGGGACGGGACAGGGCCCCCGTCGAGCAGTACTTC